Each of the 26 T cell receptor beta chains below was sequenced from the same sample in a study of T-cell reconstitution after alpha-beta-depleted transplantation in children. Unique molecular identifiers were used in preparing the TCRbeta library. A single record per CDR3 protein comes from TCRdb applying MiXCR to the PCR reads. The table includes approximately 800,000 distinct CDR3 sequences, roughly 16% detected once. This specimen consisted of PBMCs, mostly from graft donor cells, obtained 360 days after TCRalphabeta/CD19-depleted stem cell transplant. Receptors originate from a male patient between 5 and 17 years old who had a stem cell transplant for acute lymphoblastic leukemia, so the T cells may come from the graft donor.

J is TRBJ2-2 and V is TRBV11-2; tentatively, D is TRBD1 (6 bases). CDR1 is SGHAT and CDR2 is FQNNGV in the germline V gene. This CDR3 spans 15 amino acids. V lost 8 bases, J lost 6 bases, and 19 bases lay in between. CDR3 loop: CASGPTITGPGELFF. The CDR3 nucleotides are TGTGCCAGCGGGCCCACCATTACAGGGCCCGGGGAGCTGTTTTTT.

This clonotype appeared many times. V usage is TRBV11-2 and J usage is TRBJ2-5; D call uncertain. The ends were cut back, 1 base at V and 9 bases at J, with 9 bases in the middle. The CDR3 is made up of 12 amino acids. Germline values: CDR1 SGHAT, CDR2 FQNNGV. The CDR3 DNA follows: TGTGCCAGCAGCTTAGTCGTGGAAGCCCAGTACTTC. Translating it yields CASSLVVEAQYF.

This clonotype turned up a few times. J is TRBJ2-7 and V is TRBV7-2; 7 bases are a match to TRBD2. V gave up 3 bases and J gave up 3 bases; unmatched junction bases: 8. Germline loops: CDR1 SGHTA, CDR2 FQGNSA. This CDR3 is built from 15 residues. The CDR3 protein is CASSFLGGGLYEQYF. CDR3 DNA sequence: TGTGCCAGCAGCTTCCTCGGCGGGGGACTCTACGAGCAGTACTTC.

This clonotype showed up just a few times. The chain carries TRBV23-1 and TRBJ2-3; 9 nucleotides align to TRBD1. TRBV23-1 is known as an ORF, though its function is uncertain. The CDR3 spans 17 residues. Unmatched junction bases numbered 10, after V lost 3 bases and J lost 3 bases. CDR3 sequence reads: CASSQLIGTGCTDTQYF. Written as DNA, the CDR3 is TGCGCCAGCAGTCAGTTAATCGGGACAGGGTGTACAGATACGCAGTATTTT.

This clonotype has more than one count but fewer than ten. The rearrangement uses TRBV11-2 and TRBJ2-1; 10 bases are a match to TRBD2. The CDR3 totals 17 residues. Germline V gives CDR1 SGHAT, CDR2 FQNNGV. The CDR3 DNA sequence: TGTGCTGATTCTATTAGGAGCGGGAGGGCCGGGTTGAATGAGCAGTTCTTC. This gives the protein CADSIRSGRAGLNEQFF.

This clonotype was seen only a few times. J is TRBJ2-7 and V is TRBV20-1; D remains ambiguous. V was cut by 0 bases and J by 2 bases, with 8 bases left in between. This CDR3 comprises 13 residues. CDR1 DFQATT and CDR2 SNEGSKA come from the germline V gene (reference sequence). In DNA form, the CDR3 reads TGCAGTGCTAGAGAAAGGAATACCTACGAGCAGTACTTC. Its translation is CSARERNTYEQYF.

This clonotype has a handful of counts. The genes are TRBV10-3 and TRBJ2-1; the D gene is possibly TRBD1 (6 bases). V lost 2 bases and J lost 6, with 17 bases in between. In germline, CDR1 is ENHRY, CDR2 SYGVKD. The CDR3 runs to 16 residues. In DNA, the CDR3 is TGTGCCATCAGTGAGCCTCCTTCGACAGGTGGCAATGAGCAGTTCTTC. Translated, it gives CAISEPPSTGGNEQFF.

The rearrangement links TRBV11-2 to TRBJ1-6; 7 bases align to TRBD1. Germline-derived CDR1 and CDR2 are SGHAT and FQNNGV. The CDR3 consists of 20 residues. V gave up 2 bases and J gave up 8 bases; unmatched junction bases: 21. The CDR3 nucleotides read TGTGCCAGCAGCTTAAAAGTCGGGACAGAAAAGATGCCGTTTCATTCACCCCTCCACTTT. Residues: CASSLKVGTEKMPFHSPLHF.

V is TRBV5-1 and J is TRBJ2-5; 11 bases match TRBD2. This CDR3 is 19 amino acids long. Germline V gene data show CDR1 as SGHRS and CDR2 as YFSETQ. V shed 6 bases, J shed 5 bases, and the junction held 21 bases outside the gene matches. CDR3 sequence: CASNGLAGGFTLRTETQYF. Here the CDR3 DNA reads TGCGCCAGCAACGGGCTAGCGGGAGGTTTTACCCTAAGGACGGAGACCCAGTACTTC.

This clonotype came up a few times. The V call is TRBV15, the J call TRBJ2-5; 7 nucleotides line up with TRBD2. Losses at the gene ends were 2 bases for V and 1 base for J; bases not matched to a gene: 10. CDR3 size: 17 residues. The germline CDR1 and CDR2 sequences are LNHNV and YYDKDF (reference sequence). The CDR3 loop reads CATSRQTAGLTQETQYF. The CDR3 DNA is TGTGCCACCAGCAGACAAACAGCGGGACTCACCCAAGAGACCCAGTACTTC.

The genes are TRBV12-3 or TRBV12-4 and TRBJ1-1; D is ambiguous. The germline V and J ends were trimmed by 7 bases and 3 bases, with 12 bases remaining between them. This CDR3 contains 13 residues. The CDR3 bases are TGTGCCAGCATTCAGGAACCGGACACTGAAGCTTTCTTT. Its protein product is CASIQEPDTEAFF.

This chain connects TRBV27 to TRBJ1-1; TRBD1 matches at 8 bases. The CDR3 covers 16 residues. Germline V gene sequence: CDR1 MNHEY, CDR2 SMNVEV (reference sequence). The trim removed 3 bases at V and 6 bases at J, leaving 12 bases unmatched. CDR3 residues: CASSLNRGWIRAEAFF. DNA for the CDR3: TGTGCCAGCAGTTTGAACAGGGGGTGGATTCGAGCTGAAGCTTTCTTT.

The chain employs TRBV12-3 or TRBV12-4 and TRBJ1-1; 9 bases align to TRBD1. CDR3 size: 16 residues. V shed 5 bases, J shed 10 bases, and the junction held 17 bases outside the gene matches. The CDR3 reads CASSEDRGGPRRLAFF. Here the CDR3 DNA reads TGTGCCAGCAGTGAGGACAGGGGAGGTCCGCGCCGGCTAGCTTTCTTT.

This chain uses TRBV6-4 with TRBJ2-5; 9 bases match TRBD1. Germline-derived CDR1 and CDR2 are MRHNA and SNTAGT. Trimming took 6 bases from V and 5 from J; bases not matched to a gene: 13. This CDR3 region has 16 residues. The DNA for the CDR3 is TGTGCCAGCAGCGACCCTTCAGGACAGGGGATGGAGACCCAGTACTTC. This translates into CASSDPSGQGMETQYF.

This chain links TRBV29-1 with TRBJ2-3; D not resolved. Trimming cost V 2 bases and J 8 bases, with 5 bases left between them. Germline V gives CDR1 SQVTM, CDR2 ANQGSEA. This CDR3 spans 10 amino acids. The CDR3 sequence is CSVEKATQYF. The CDR3 DNA is TGCAGCGTTGAAAAGGCTACGCAGTATTTT.

A word on this clonotype: Germline is not matched at one junction end, which may reflect a read error. The genes are TRBV25-1 and TRBJ2-2; no clear D gene. Germline values: CDR1 MGHDK, CDR2 SYGVNS. The CDR3 consists of 13 residues. CDR3 loop: CASRGLNSGELFF. The CDR3 region has the DNA TGTGCCAGCAGGGGATTAAACAGCGGGGAGCTGTTTTTT.

This clonotype was seen only a few times. The chain's CDR3 is CATSRGAADTQYF. The CDR3 nucleotides read TGTGCCACCAGCAGAGGAGCCGCGGATACGCAGTATTTT. The chain joins TRBV15 to TRBJ2-3; D gene uncertain. CDR1 is LNHNV and CDR2 is YYDKDF in the germline V gene (reference sequence). The V end lost 1 base, the J end lost 6 bases, and 8 bases lay between the germline ends. The CDR3 covers 13 residues.

This clonotype was recorded a few times. The chain is built from TRBV7-9 and TRBJ2-7; 10 positions match TRBD2. J gave up 7 bases and V 5 bases, and 11 bases lay outside the gene matches. The length of the CDR3 is 15 residues. CDR1 SEHNR and CDR2 FQNEAQ come from the germline V gene (reference sequence). The CDR3 is CASSTIAGGVGEQYF. The CDR3 DNA follows: TGTGCCAGCAGCACAATAGCGGGAGGAGTGGGGGAGCAGTACTTC.

The genes are TRBV7-8 and TRBJ2-1; D is perhaps TRBD1 (6 bases). Trimming took off 7 bases at V and 0 bases at J, with 19 bases between the two ends. The CDR3 contains 17 residues. Germline V gene lookup returns CDR1 SGHVS and CDR2 FQNEAQ. CDR3 in DNA: TGTGCCAGCAAACAGGGTATCCTATCCAGCTCCTACAATGAGCAGTTCTTC. Its translation: CASKQGILSSSYNEQFF.

This clonotype was detected only a few times. This chain connects TRBV12-3 or TRBV12-4 to TRBJ1-2; D is possibly TRBD1 (6 bases). The V gene lost 5 bases and the J gene lost 6 bases, with 13 bases spanning the gap. The CDR3 loop spans 13 amino acids. In DNA, the CDR3 is TGTGCCAGCAGTCCACACCAGGGGAATGGCTACACCTTC. It is translated as CASSPHQGNGYTF.

This clonotype was seen repeatedly, ten times or more. V and J are TRBV6-5 and TRBJ2-7, with TRBD2 matching 7 bases. The CDR3 extends over 15 amino acids. Per the germline V gene, CDR1 is MNHEY and CDR2 is SVGAGI. With 0 bases clipped from V and 3 bases from J, the junction kept 5 bases outside the gene matches. CDR3 coding DNA: TGTGCCAGCAGTTACTCGATCAGCGGGGACTACGAGCAGTACTTC. This gives the protein CASSYSISGDYEQYF.

The rearrangement uses TRBV20-1 and TRBJ2-1; tentatively, D is TRBD2 (5 bases). The CDR3 spans 15 residues. V lost 0 bases to trimming and J lost 6 bases, with 15 bases between them. Germline loops: CDR1 DFQATT, CDR2 SNEGSKA (reference sequence). CDR3: CSAREWLAATNEQFF. The CDR3 region has the DNA TGCAGTGCTAGAGAGTGGCTAGCTGCAACCAATGAGCAGTTCTTC.

V usage is TRBV7-8 and J usage is TRBJ2-2; D perhaps matches TRBD2 (5 bases). Per germline, CDR1 SGHVS and CDR2 FQNEAQ. Trimming shortened V by 8 bases and J by 10 bases, and 20 bases separated the two germline ends. The CDR3 spans 14 residues. DNA for the CDR3: TGTGCCAGCCGCGCCGGCTCGCTCGGGGAGGAGCTGTTTTTT. Residues: CASRAGSLGEELFF. Supplemented by reference TRBV7-8 and TRBJ2-2, the full variable domain reads GAGVSQSPRYKVAKRGQDVALRCDPISGHVSLFWYQQALGQGPEFLTYFQNEAQLDKSGLPSDRFFAERPEGSVSTLKIQRTQQEDSAVYLCASRAGSLGEELFFGEGSRLTVL.

This chain joins TRBV7-8 and TRBJ1-3, with 7 positions matching TRBD1. Looked up from germline, CDR1 is SGHVS and CDR2 is FQNEAQ. J gave up 4 bases and V 8 bases, and 5 bases lay outside the gene matches. The CDR3 has 13 amino acids. CDR3 loop: CASEGAYGNTIYF. In DNA form, the CDR3 reads TGTGCCAGCGAGGGGGCATACGGAAACACCATATATTTT.

Note on this clonotype: One end of the junction fails to match germline, which may point to a read error. The chain employs TRBV18 and TRBJ2-3; tentatively, D is TRBD2 (5 bases). The CDR3 runs to 12 residues. CDR1 and CDR2 from the germline V gene are KGHSH and LQKENI. CDR3 loop: CASEAVADKQYF. CDR3 nucleotide sequence: TGTGCCTCGGAGGCGGTCGCAGATAAGCAGTATTTT.

This chain connects TRBV7-9 to TRBJ2-5; D is unclear. Per the germline V gene, CDR1 is SEHNR and CDR2 is FQNEAQ (reference sequence). The CDR3 is 13 residues long. V gave up 5 bases and J gave up 4 bases, with 11 bases separating them. CDR3 nucleotide sequence: TGTGCCAGCAGCCGAAACTCAGTAGAGACCCAGTACTTC. It codes for CASSRNSVETQYF.